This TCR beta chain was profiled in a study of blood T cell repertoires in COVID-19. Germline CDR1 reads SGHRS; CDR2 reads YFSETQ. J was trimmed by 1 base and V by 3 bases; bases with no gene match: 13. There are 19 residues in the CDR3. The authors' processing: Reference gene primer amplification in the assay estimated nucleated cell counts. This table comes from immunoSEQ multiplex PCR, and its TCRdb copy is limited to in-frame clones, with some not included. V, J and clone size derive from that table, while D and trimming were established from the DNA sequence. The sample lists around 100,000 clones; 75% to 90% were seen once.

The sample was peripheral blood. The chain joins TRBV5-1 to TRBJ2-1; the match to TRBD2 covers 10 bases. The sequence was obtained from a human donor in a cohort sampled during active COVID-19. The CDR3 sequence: CASSWRGSGGSPSYNEQFF. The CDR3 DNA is TGCGCCAGCAGCTGGCGTGGTAGCGGGGGGTCTCCTTCCTACAATGAGCAGTTCTTC.